Listed here is a single TCR beta chain. This specimen belongs to a study of technical replicates of blood from a few donors. Sequencing was performed with immunoSEQ multiplex PCR; in TCRdb, only in-frame clones are kept and a portion is missing. The sample lists 68,000 or so clones, almost 95% occurring once. Sample: T cells isolated from PBMCs. The TCR sequence derives from a human donor in good health.

The DNA for the CDR3 is TGCAGTGCTCATGCGGGATACGAGCAGTACTTC. Protein product: CSAHAGYEQYF. The chain employs TRBV20-1 and TRBJ2-7; perhaps TRBD2 as D (6 bases). The CDR3 has 11 amino acids. V lost 5 bases, J lost 4 bases, and 9 bases lay in between. CDR1 is DFQATT and CDR2 is SNEGSKA in the germline V gene (reference sequence).